This T cell receptor beta chain was captured in a study of Ad26.COV2.S vaccination and SARS-CoV-2 variants (TCRdb year 2021). As for the study more broadly: Vaccine-arm donors came from COV1001, a multicentre, randomized, double-blind, placebo-controlled phase I-IIa trial of Ad26.COV2.S in healthy adults. Ad26.COV2.S was administered intramuscularly at 5 x 10^10 or 1 x 10^11 viral particles, either as a single shot or as two shots given 56 days apart. Sequencing of the TCRbeta repertoire served to evaluate the specificity and breadth of SARS-CoV-2-reactive T cell receptors following Ad26.COV2.S vaccination. A total of 32 samples were included in the TCR-sequenced set, comprising roughly 19 Ad26.COV2.S vaccine recipients, 5 placebo recipients and 8 SARS-CoV-2 convalescent individuals. Trial participants were randomized into five groups of five: low-dose or high-dose Ad26.COV2.S given once or twice, or placebo on both occasions. Throughout the experiments and outcome assessment, investigators stayed blinded to trial group allocation. Broader findings and caveats from the paper: Comparable non-spike TCR breadth was observed between vaccine and placebo recipients, consistent with only spike being contained in the vaccine. Substantial breadth of spike-specific CD8+ and CD4+ T cell responses was reported after vaccination. The authors noted that the TCR breadth and depth analyses may have underestimated total T cell responses. Compared with placebo recipients, Ad26.COV2.S recipients showed higher spike-specific TCR breadth (P = 0.0014). The study was not powered for comparison of responses between vaccine doses or regimens.

The immunoSEQ Assay was used to sequence TCRbeta CDR3 regions. After extraction, genomic DNA underwent amplification by bias-controlled multiplex PCR, followed by high-throughput sequencing. In the paper's pipeline: To quantify the absolute abundance of every unique TCRbeta CDR3 region, sequences were collapsed and filtered. Usable DNA was measured by amplifying reference genes present in all nucleated cells, and TCRbeta template counts were normalized to that usable DNA to estimate T cell fraction. Repertoire TCRs were annotated as SARS-CoV-2-specific when V gene, CDR3 amino acid sequence and J gene were exactly matched to a known reactive TCR set. The reference SARS-CoV-2 TCR set was derived from MIRA and filtered for enrichment in COVID-19-positive ImmuneCODE repertoires, a step that removed public or cross-reactive TCRs. Using the MIRA antigens, annotated TCRs were further analysed by specific ORF or by position within an ORF. Breadth was defined as annotated unique rearrangements over total unique productive rearrangements; depth was the summed frequency of those rearrangements. Two-sided Wilcoxon rank-sum tests were applied when comparing TCR breadth between groups. Entries here come from immuneACCESS through TCRdb and include only in-frame sequences with V and J called. Some clones fail to appear in such tables; in the studies checked, an unresolved V gene covers under half of the shortfall, and the cause of the remainder is unknown. V and J calls and clone size are those listed in that table; D and trimming were worked out from the DNA. A total of roughly 380,000 clones appear in this sample, 70% to 90% of them only once. Clones ranked in the top ten supply around 3.6% of the sample.

What the treatment or condition label conveys for this sample: some 20 received Ad26.COV2.S at low or high dose, single or two shots; 5 received placebo; per-sample allocation not given. Repertoires of vaccine and placebo recipients were sequenced from samples taken on day 63 after the first injection. Cohort 1b enrolled roughly 25 adults aged 18-55 years at a single site in Boston, USA, between 29 July and 7 August 2020. Ad26.COV2.S was a replication-incompetent adenovirus type 26 vector expressing a prefusion-stabilized SARS-CoV-2 spike protein from the original Wuhan strain. From its cysteine to its phenylalanine, the CDR3 spans 15 amino acids. The CDR3 DNA has 45 bases and is translated from base 1. Per the germline V gene, SGHRS is the CDR1 and YFSETQ is the CDR2. V and J are trimmed by 4 bases and 4 bases, and the gene matches miss 6 bases of the junction. With regard to this clone: What antigen it recognizes has not been identified. No much larger clone exists at a distance of one base, and base qualities are not known.

The TCR sequence derives from a person between 18 and 60 years old who received the Ad26.COV2.S COVID-19 vaccine or a placebo. Recombination connected TRBV5-1 to TRBJ1-2, and TRBD1 aligns with 11 junction nucleotides. The specimen comprised peripheral blood, sampled in a trial of Ad26.COV2.S vaccine versus placebo. The CDR3 protein: CASSPGDRGTYGYTF. The base sequence is TGCGCCAGCAGCCCGGGGGACAGGGGGACCTATGGCTACACCTTC. With the rest looked up from the reference TRBV5-1 and TRBJ1-2 genes rather than sequenced, the full variable domain is KAGVTQTPRYLIKTRGQQVTLSCSPISGHRSVSWYQQTPGQGLQFLFEYFSETQRNKGNFPGRFSGRQFSNSRSEMNVSTLELGDSALYLCASSPGDRGTYGYTFGSGTRLTVV.